Reported below is one T cell receptor beta chain. Its antigen remains unknown. The data are from a study of TIL therapy for anti-PD-1-resistant metastatic lung cancer. The overall study: Patients then received nivolumab; progressors got lymphodepletion, TIL and IL-2. Study outcomes and limitations: The cohort had more treatment-naive, never-smoker and oncogene-addicted patients than typical.

Noted time point: pre-treatment sample, taken before nivolumab and TIL therapy. Stage 4 NSCLC adults joined between late 2017 and 2020. This was the immunoSEQ v3 assay. Sequencing was performed with immunoSEQ multiplex PCR; in TCRdb, only in-frame clones are kept and a portion is missing. The sample contains about 50,000 clones, 80% to 90% of which appear only once. Sequenced here: blood, sampled at baseline. This sequence originates from a person aged 25-85 years with non-small cell lung cancer.

CDR3: CASRPTSGGGGAADTQYF. Written as DNA, the CDR3 is TGTGCCAGCAGACCGACGTCCGGCGGCGGGGGGGCCGCAGATACGCAGTATTTT. This chain uses TRBV28 with TRBJ2-3; 9 bases fit TRBD2. The CDR3 runs to 18 residues. After removal of 6 bases from V and 4 bases from J, the junction contained 17 bases not matched to a gene. From germline, CDR1 is MDHEN and CDR2 SYDVKM. The variable domain in full, with the rest retrieved from reference TRBV28 and TRBJ2-3, is DVKVTQSSRYLVKRTGEKVFLECVQDMDHENMFWYRQDPGLGLRLIYFSYDVKMKEKGDIPEGYSVSREKKERFSLILESASTNQTSMYLCASRPTSGGGGAADTQYFGPGTRLTVL.